This entry lists 14 T cell receptor beta chains sequenced from one sample in a study of neurological immune-mediated disorders. Using its own MiXCR run on the 5' RACE reads, TCRdb lists one record per CDR3 protein. Of 55,000 to 75,000 distinct CDR3 sequences listed, approximately 5.2% were seen once; the top ten hold roughly 2.8%. Sequences were obtained from PBMCs. The source of these receptors is a woman aged 30 to 39 with multiple sclerosis.

In its sample, this clonotype was seen a few times. At one of its ends the junction is not consistent with the germline gene, which may arise from a read error. The rearrangement links TRBV6-6 to TRBJ2-1, with D hard to call. The germline V gene has CDR1 MNHNY and CDR2 SVGAGI (reference sequence). CDR3 length equals 13 residues. The CDR3 protein is CASSDSTPGEQFF. DNA for the CDR3: TGTGCCAGCAGTGACTCTACCCCTGGTGAGCAGTTCTTC.

This clonotype was counted ten times or more. The chain combines TRBV5-1 with TRBJ2-5, with TRBD1 identical over 9 bases. V lost 5 bases to trimming and J lost 4 bases; unmatched junction nucleotides: 6. The germline gives CDR1 SGHRS, CDR2 YFSETQ. The CDR3 is made up of 14 amino acids. CDR3 residues: CASREQGARETQYF. CDR3 sequence (DNA): TGCGCCAGCAGGGAACAGGGGGCCCGAGAGACCCAGTACTTC.

This clonotype was counted many times. Written as DNA, the CDR3 is TGCAGTGCCCCCTGGGGGGGCCGTTTGAATGAGCAGTTCTTC. Amino acids: CSAPWGGRLNEQFF. The chain couples TRBV20-1 to TRBJ2-1; a weak D match, TRBD2 (7 bases). The CDR3 extends over 14 amino acids. V was pared by 6 bases and J by 7 bases, with 19 bases between. The germline CDR1 and CDR2 sequences are DFQATT and SNEGSKA (reference sequence).

This clonotype was counted at least ten times. This rearrangement joins TRBV5-1 to TRBJ1-1, with 7 bases fitting TRBD1. The germline V gene has CDR1 SGHRS and CDR2 YFSETQ. Trimming cost V 5 bases and J 0 bases; bases outside gene matches: 4. CDR3 size: 14 residues. Here the CDR3 DNA reads TGCGCCAGCAGTCGACAGGGAATGAACACTGAAGCTTTCTTT. It is translated as CASSRQGMNTEAFF.

This clonotype has a count of ten or more. This chain connects TRBV28 to TRBJ1-3; TRBD1 is a possible D gene (6 bases). V lost 5 bases and J lost 0, with 14 bases in between. This CDR3 is built from 16 residues. Germline V gene lookup returns CDR1 MDHEN and CDR2 SYDVKM. CDR3 in amino acids: CASSAQGPYSGNTIYF. CDR3 DNA: TGTGCCAGCAGTGCCCAGGGGCCGTACTCTGGAAACACCATATATTTT.

Turning to this clonotype: A much bigger clone sits one base away, suggesting this may be a read error. The chain combines TRBV27 with TRBJ1-1; D is uncertain. This CDR3 is 13 amino acids long. CDR1 and CDR2 from the germline V gene are MNHEY and SMNVEV (reference sequence). V lost 10 bases and J lost 1, with 13 bases in between. CDR3 in DNA: TGTGCCACTCGCGAAAAGGGGAACACTGAAGCTTTCTTT. Protein sequence: CATREKGNTEAFF.

The genes are TRBV13 and TRBJ2-2; D perhaps matches TRBD2 (5 bases). The V gene's germline CDR1 is PRHDT and CDR2 FYEKMQ (reference sequence). V lost 5 bases to trimming and J lost 0 bases, with 22 bases between them. This CDR3 is built from 19 residues. The CDR3 protein is CASSNPGGLFIANTGELFF. CDR3 bases: TGTGCCAGCAGCAATCCTGGAGGACTTTTCATCGCGAACACCGGGGAGCTGTTTTTT.

This clonotype has a count of ten or more. The chain is built from TRBV6-5 and TRBJ2-7; 7 positions agree with TRBD1. Germline lookup yields CDR1 MNHEY and CDR2 SVGAGI. Trimming at V came to 7 bases and at J to 5 bases, leaving 8 bases not matched to a gene. The CDR3 contains 13 residues. CDR3: CASTQTGSDEQYF. CDR3 in DNA: TGTGCCAGCACCCAGACAGGGAGTGACGAGCAGTACTTC.

This clonotype was picked up many times. The rearrangement joins TRBV12-3 or TRBV12-4 to TRBJ1-5; D gene uncertain. The V end lost 5 bases, the J end lost 0 bases, and 8 bases lay between the germline ends. This CDR3 has 14 residues. DNA for the CDR3: TGTGCCAGCAGTGCTAGGGTTAGCAATCAGCCCCAGCATTTT. It codes for CASSARVSNQPQHF.

This clonotype was counted ten times or more. This rearrangement joins TRBV28 to TRBJ1-5; tentatively, D is TRBD1 (5 bases). The CDR3 totals 15 residues. Germline V CDR1 and CDR2: MDHEN, SYDVKM. Trimming stripped 6 bases from V and 0 bases from J, with 12 bases between. In DNA, the CDR3 is TGTGCCAGCAGCCCGGGGGGGGTTAGCAATCAGCCCCAGCATTTT. This codes for CASSPGGVSNQPQHF.

As concerns this clonotype: A much larger clonotype is one base distant, so this may be a read error. The DNA of the CDR3 is TGTGTCAGCAGCCAAGATCTGGGGACCGGGGAGCTGTTTTTT. Translation gives CVSSQDLGTGELFF. The J gene is TRBJ2-2, the V gene TRBV3-1, with D uncertain. This CDR3 has 14 amino acids. Germline V gene sequence: CDR1 LGHDT, CDR2 YNNKEL (reference sequence).

This clonotype was seen many times. The chain joins TRBV28 to TRBJ2-7; 10 bases match TRBD2. This CDR3 has 16 residues. In germline, CDR1 is MDHEN, CDR2 SYDVKM. Trimming at V came to 8 bases and at J to 5 bases, leaving 15 bases not matched to a gene. This CDR3 reads CASGGVTSGDAHEQYF. The CDR3 DNA follows: TGTGCCAGCGGGGGGGTTACTAGCGGGGACGCCCACGAGCAGTACTTC.

The V and J genes are TRBV24-1 and TRBJ1-1; possible D gene TRBD1, 6 bases. Trimming took off 4 bases at V and 7 bases at J, with 18 bases between the two ends. CDR1 is KGHDR, CDR2 SFDVKD, per germline. The CDR3 is made up of 15 amino acids. CDR3 protein: CATSEGGKGPREAFF. DNA for the CDR3: TGTGCCACCAGTGAAGGGGGTAAGGGCCCTCGTGAAGCTTTCTTT.

In this sample, this clonotype turned up many times. The chain employs TRBV5-1 and TRBJ1-2; TRBD1 agrees at 7 bases. Trimming removed 0 bases from V and 1 base from J; junction bases left unmatched: 6. Germline V gene data show CDR1 as SGHRS and CDR2 as YFSETQ. The CDR3 consists of 16 residues. The CDR3 nucleotides read TGCGCCAGCAGCTTGGGGACAGGCGACATTAACTATGGCTACACCTTC. This gives the protein CASSLGTGDINYGYTF.